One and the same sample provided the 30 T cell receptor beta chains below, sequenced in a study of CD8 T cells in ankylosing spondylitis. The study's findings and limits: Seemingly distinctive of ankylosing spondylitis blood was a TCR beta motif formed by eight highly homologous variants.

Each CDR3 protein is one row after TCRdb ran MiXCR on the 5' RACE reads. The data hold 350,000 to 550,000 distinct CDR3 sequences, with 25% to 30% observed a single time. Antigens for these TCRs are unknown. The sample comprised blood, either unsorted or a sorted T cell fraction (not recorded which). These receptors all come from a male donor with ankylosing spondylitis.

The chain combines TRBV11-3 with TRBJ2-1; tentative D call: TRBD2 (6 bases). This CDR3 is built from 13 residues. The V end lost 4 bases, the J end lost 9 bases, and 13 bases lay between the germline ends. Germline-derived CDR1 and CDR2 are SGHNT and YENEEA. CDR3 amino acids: CASSSRRASEQFF. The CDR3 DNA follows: TGTGCCAGCAGCTCCCGGAGGGCCAGTGAGCAGTTCTTC.

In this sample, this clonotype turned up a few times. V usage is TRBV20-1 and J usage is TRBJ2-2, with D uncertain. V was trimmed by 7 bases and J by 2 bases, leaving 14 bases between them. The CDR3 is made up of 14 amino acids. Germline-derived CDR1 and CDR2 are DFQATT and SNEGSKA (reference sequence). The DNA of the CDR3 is TGCAGTGTCGCAGGACGGATAAACACCGGGGAGCTGTTTTTT. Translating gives CSVAGRINTGELFF.

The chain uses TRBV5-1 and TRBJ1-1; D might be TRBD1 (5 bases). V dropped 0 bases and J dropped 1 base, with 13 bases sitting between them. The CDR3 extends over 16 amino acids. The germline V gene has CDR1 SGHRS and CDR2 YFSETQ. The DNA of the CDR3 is TGCGCCAGCAGCTTGGTTCAGGGTGGAGGGAACACTGAAGCTTTCTTT. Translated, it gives CASSLVQGGGNTEAFF. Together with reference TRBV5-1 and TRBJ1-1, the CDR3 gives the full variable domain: KAGVTQTPRYLIKTRGQQVTLSCSPISGHRSVSWYQQTPGQGLQFLFEYFSETQRNKGNFPGRFSGRQFSNSRSEMNVSTLELGDSALYLCASSLVQGGGNTEAFFGQGTRLTVV.

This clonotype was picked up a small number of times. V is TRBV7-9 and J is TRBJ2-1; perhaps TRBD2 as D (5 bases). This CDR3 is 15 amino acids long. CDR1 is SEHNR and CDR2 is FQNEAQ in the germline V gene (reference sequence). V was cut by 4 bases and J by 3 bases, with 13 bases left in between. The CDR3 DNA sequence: TGTGCCAGCAGCTCCCCGGGGTCCTACTACAATGAGCAGTTCTTC. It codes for CASSSPGSYYNEQFF.

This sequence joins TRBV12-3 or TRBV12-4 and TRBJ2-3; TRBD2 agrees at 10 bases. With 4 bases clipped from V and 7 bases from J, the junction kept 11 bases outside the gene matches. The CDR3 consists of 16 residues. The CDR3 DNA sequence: TGTGCCAGCAGTTCAAGCGGGAGGGCCGGGGGTTATACGCAGTATTTT. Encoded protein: CASSSSGRAGGYTQYF.

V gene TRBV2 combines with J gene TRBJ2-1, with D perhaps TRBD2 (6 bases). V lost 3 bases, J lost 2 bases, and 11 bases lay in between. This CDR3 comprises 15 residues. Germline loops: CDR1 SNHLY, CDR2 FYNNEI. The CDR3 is CASSDLAFPYNEQFF. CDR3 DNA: TGTGCCAGCAGTGACCTAGCGTTCCCCTACAATGAGCAGTTCTTC.

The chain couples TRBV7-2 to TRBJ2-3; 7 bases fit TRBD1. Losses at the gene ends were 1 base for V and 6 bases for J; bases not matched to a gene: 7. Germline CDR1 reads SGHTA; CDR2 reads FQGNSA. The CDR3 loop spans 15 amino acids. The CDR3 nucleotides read TGTGCCAGCAGCTTAGTGGGGACAGTAATCGATACGCAGTATTTT. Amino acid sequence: CASSLVGTVIDTQYF.

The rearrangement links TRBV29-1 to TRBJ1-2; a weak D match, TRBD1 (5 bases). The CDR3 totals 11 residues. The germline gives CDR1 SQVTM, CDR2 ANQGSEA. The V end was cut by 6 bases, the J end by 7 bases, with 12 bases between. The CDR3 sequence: CSVQVFSGYTF. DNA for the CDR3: TGCAGCGTACAGGTTTTTAGTGGCTACACCTTC.

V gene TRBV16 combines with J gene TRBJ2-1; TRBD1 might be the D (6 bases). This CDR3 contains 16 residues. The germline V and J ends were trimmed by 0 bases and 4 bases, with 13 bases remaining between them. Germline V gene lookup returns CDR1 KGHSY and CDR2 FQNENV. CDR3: CASSQSGAKSYNEQFF. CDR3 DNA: TGTGCCAGCAGCCAATCGGGGGCCAAATCTTACAATGAGCAGTTCTTC.

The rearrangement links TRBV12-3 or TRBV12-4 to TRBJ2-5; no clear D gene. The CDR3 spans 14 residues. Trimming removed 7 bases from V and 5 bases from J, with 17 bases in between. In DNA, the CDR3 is TGTGCCAGCAAGAGTTCAAGTTGGCTGGAGACCCAGTACTTC. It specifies CASKSSSWLETQYF.

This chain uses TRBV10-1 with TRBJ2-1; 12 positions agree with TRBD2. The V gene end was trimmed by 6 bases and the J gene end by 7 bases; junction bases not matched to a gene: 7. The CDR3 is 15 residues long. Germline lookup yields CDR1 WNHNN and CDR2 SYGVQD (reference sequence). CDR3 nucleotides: TGCGCCAGCAGCAGGACTAGCGGGGAAGGGAATGAGCAGTTCTTC. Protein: CASSRTSGEGNEQFF.

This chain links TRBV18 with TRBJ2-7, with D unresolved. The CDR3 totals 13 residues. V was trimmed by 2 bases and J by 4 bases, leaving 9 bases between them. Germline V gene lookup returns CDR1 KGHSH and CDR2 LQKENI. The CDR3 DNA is TGTGCCAGCTCACCATCCCAGGATTACGAGCAGTACGTC. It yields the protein CASSPSQDYEQYV.

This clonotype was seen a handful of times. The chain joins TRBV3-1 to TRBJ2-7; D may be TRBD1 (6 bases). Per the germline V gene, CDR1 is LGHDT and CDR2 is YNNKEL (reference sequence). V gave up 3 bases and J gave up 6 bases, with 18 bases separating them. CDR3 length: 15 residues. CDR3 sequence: CASSQTAGAPFEQYV. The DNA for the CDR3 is TGTGCCAGCAGCCAGACCGCAGGGGCACCTTTCGAGCAGTACGTC.

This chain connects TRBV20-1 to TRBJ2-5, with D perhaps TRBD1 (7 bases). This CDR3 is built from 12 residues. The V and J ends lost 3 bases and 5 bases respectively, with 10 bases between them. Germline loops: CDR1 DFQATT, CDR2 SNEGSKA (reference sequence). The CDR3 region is CSASSGGETQYF. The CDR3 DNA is TGCAGTGCTAGCTCAGGGGGGGAGACCCAGTACTTC.

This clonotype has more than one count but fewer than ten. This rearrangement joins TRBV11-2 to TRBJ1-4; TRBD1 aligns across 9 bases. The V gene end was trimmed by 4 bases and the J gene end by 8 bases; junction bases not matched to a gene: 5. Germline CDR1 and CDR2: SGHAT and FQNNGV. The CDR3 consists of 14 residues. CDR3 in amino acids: CASSSGQGWEKLFF. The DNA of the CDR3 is TGTGCCAGCAGCTCGGGACAGGGATGGGAAAAACTGTTTTTT.

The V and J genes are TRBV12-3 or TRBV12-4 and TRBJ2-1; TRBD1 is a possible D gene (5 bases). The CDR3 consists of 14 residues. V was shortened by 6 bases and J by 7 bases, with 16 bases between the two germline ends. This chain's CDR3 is CASSPGQVLNEQFF. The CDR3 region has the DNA TGTGCCAGCAGCCCCGGACAAGTTTTAAATGAGCAGTTCTTC.

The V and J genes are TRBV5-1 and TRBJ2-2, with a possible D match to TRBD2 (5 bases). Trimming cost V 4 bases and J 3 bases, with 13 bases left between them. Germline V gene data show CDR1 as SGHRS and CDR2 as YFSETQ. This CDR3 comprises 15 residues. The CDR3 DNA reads TGCGCCAGCAGCCTTCTTTCAGCGGACACCGGGGAGCTGTTTTTT. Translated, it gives CASSLLSADTGELFF.

CDR3 protein: CASSRTGTSPLHF. CDR3 nucleotide sequence: TGTGCCAGCAGCCGGACAGGGACTTCACCCCTCCACTTT. The V call is TRBV6-1, the J call TRBJ1-6, with 8 positions matching TRBD1. After removal of 6 bases from V and 9 bases from J, the junction contained 4 bases not matched to a gene. The CDR3 runs to 13 residues. CDR1 is MNHNS and CDR2 is SASEGT in the germline V gene.

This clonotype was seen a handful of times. The CDR3 sequence: CASSRGLAGGQWGDTQYF. The CDR3 nucleotides are TGCGCCAGCAGCCGGGGACTAGCGGGAGGCCAGTGGGGAGATACGCAGTATTTT. The chain couples TRBV5-1 to TRBJ2-3; 15 nucleotides match TRBD2. Germline V lookup: CDR1 SGHRS, CDR2 YFSETQ. J gave up 5 bases and V 4 bases, and 11 bases lay outside the gene matches. The CDR3 has 18 residues.

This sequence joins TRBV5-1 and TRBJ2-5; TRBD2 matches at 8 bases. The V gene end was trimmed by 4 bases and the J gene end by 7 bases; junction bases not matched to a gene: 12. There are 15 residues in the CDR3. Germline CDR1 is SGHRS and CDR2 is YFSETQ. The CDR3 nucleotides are TGCGCCAGCAGCCAAAGCGGGAGCCCCTCGTGGACCCAGTACTTC. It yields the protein CASSQSGSPSWTQYF. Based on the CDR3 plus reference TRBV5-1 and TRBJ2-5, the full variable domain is KAGVTQTPRYLIKTRGQQVTLSCSPISGHRSVSWYQQTPGQGLQFLFEYFSETQRNKGNFPGRFSGRQFSNSRSEMNVSTLELGDSALYLCASSQSGSPSWTQYFGPGTRLLVL.

The CDR3: CATSRDTTASGANVLTF. In nucleotides, the CDR3 is TGTGCCACCAGCAGAGATACCACAGCCTCTGGGGCCAACGTCCTGACTTTC. The J gene is TRBJ2-6, the V gene TRBV15; D gene unclear. The V end lost 0 bases, the J end lost 0 bases, and 9 bases lay between the germline ends. This CDR3 is built from 17 residues. The germline V gene encodes CDR1 LNHNV and CDR2 YYDKDF (reference sequence). Combining the CDR3 with reference TRBV15 and TRBJ2-6 gives the whole variable domain DAMVIQNPRYQVTQFGKPVTLSCSQTLNHNVMYWYQQKSSQAPKLLFHYYDKDFNNEADTPDNFQSRRPNTSFCFLDIRSPGLGDTAMYLCATSRDTTASGANVLTFGAGSRLTVL.

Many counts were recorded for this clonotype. The CDR3 region has the DNA TGTGCCAGCAGCACCGGGACAGGGGGCTACGACGAGCAGTACGTC. It yields the protein CASSTGTGGYDEQYV. V and J are TRBV12-3 or TRBV12-4 and TRBJ2-7; 12 positions agree with TRBD1. This CDR3 spans 15 amino acids. V shed 6 bases and J 5 bases; nucleotides not matched to a gene: 8.

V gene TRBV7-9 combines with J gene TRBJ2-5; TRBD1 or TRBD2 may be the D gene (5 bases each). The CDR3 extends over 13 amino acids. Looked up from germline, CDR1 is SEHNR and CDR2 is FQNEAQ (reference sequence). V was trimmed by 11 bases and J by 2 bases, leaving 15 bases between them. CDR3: CAGSGTKQETQYF. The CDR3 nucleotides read TGTGCCGGATCCGGGACGAAGCAAGAGACCCAGTACTTC. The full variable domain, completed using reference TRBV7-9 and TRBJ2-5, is DTGVSQNPRHKITKRGQNVTFRCDPISEHNRLYWYRQTLGQGPEFLTYFQNEAQLEKSRLLSDRFSAERPKGSFSTLEIQRTEQGDSAMYLCAGSGTKQETQYFGPGTRLLVL.

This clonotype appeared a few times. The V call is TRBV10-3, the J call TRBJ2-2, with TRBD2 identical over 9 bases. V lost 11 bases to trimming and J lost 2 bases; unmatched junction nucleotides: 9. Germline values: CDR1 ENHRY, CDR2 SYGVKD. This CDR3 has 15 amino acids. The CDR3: CASRNSGSNTGELFF. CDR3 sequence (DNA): TGTGCCTCCCGAAATAGCGGGAGTAACACCGGGGAGCTGTTTTTT.

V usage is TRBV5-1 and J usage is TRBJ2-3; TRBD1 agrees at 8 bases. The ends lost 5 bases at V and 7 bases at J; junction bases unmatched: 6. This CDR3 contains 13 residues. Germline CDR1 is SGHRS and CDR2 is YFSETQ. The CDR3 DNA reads TGCGCCAGCAGGGAGACAGGGGCAAATACGCAGTATTTT. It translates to CASRETGANTQYF.

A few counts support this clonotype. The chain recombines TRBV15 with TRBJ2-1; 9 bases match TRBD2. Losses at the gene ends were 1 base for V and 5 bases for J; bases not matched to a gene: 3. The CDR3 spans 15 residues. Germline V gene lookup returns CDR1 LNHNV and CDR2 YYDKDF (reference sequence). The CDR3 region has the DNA TGTGCCACCAGCAGAGGACTAGCGGATGACAATGAGCAGTTCTTC. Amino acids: CATSRGLADDNEQFF.

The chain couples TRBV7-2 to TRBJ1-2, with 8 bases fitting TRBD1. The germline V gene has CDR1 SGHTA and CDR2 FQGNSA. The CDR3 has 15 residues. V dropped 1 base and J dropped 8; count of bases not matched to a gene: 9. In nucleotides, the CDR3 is TGTGCCAGCAGCTTAGAGGGAAGCAGGGGGCTGGGCTACACCTTC. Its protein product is CASSLEGSRGLGYTF.

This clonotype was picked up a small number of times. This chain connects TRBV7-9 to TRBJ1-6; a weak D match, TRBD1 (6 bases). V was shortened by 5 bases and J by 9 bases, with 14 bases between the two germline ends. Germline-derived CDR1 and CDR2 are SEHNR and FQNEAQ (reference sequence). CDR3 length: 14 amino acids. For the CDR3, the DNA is TGTGCCAGCAGCCAAAATACACAGGGTTCACCCCTCCACTTT. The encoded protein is CASSQNTQGSPLHF.

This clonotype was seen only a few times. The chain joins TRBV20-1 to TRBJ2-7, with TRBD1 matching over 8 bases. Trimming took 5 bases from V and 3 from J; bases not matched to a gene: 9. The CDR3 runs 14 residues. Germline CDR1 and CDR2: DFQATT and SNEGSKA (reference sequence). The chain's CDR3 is CSAGVDREYYEQYF. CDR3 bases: TGCAGTGCTGGGGTGGACAGGGAGTACTACGAGCAGTACTTC.

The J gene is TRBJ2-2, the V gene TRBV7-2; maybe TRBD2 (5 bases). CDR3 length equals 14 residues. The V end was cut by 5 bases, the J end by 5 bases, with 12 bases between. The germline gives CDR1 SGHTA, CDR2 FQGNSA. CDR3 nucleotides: TGTGCCAGCAGCGTTGGACTTTTTACCGGGGAGCTGTTTTTT. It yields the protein CASSVGLFTGELFF.